Listed below are T cell receptor beta chains from one sample, sequenced in a study of patients and donors after allogeneic stem cell transplantation. TCRdb re-called the RT-PCR reads with MiXCR, one entry per CDR3 protein. The sample shows around 240,000 distinct CDR3 sequences, 13% to 15% of them seen only once. Material for sequencing was blood, either unsorted or a sorted T cell fraction (not recorded which). Receptor source: a human donor who was either an allogeneic HSCT recipient or a stem cell or donor lymphocyte infusion donor (not recorded which). It is not recorded whose cells these are; they may come from a transplant donor. Both conserved end residues are part of each CDR3. A D gene is named only where the DNA matches it firmly. Only part of the rows carry a size: once, few, many, or a class if the clone is expanded.

clone_size j_call v_call d_call cdr3_nt cdr3_aa
. TRBJ1-3 TRBV7-9 . TGTGCCAGCAGCTTAGTATGGGCAGGAAACACCATATATTTT CASSLVWAGNTIYF
few TRBJ1-3 TRBV19 TRBD1 TGTGCCAGTAGTTCGACAGGGCTCTCTGGAAACACCATATATTTT CASSSTGLSGNTIYF
. TRBJ1-2 TRBV7-3 TRBD1 TGTGCCAGCAGCTCAGGGGGACAGGGTCGCTATGGCTACACCTTC CASSSGGQGRYGYTF
many TRBJ2-7 TRBV15 TRBD1 TGTGCCACCAGCACCTACCCCCGGACAGGGCTCGCCGAGCAGTACTTC CATSTYPRTGLAEQYF
. TRBJ2-5 TRBV10-3 TRBD1 TGTGCCACCCACAGGGGGCTCAAGGAGACCCAGTACTTC CATHRGLKETQYF
. TRBJ2-5 TRBV5-4 TRBD2 TGTGCCAGCAGCTTTCGGACTAGCGGACAAGAGACCCAGTACTTC CASSFRTSGQETQYF
. TRBJ2-1 TRBV24-1 . TGTGCCACCAGTTCCGGGCTATACAATGAGCAGTTCTTC CATSSGLYNEQFF
many TRBJ2-7 TRBV2 . TGTGCCAGCAGTACCGAGTCCTACGAGCAGTACTTC CASSTESYEQYF
few TRBJ2-3 TRBV6-5 TRBD2 TGTGCCAGCAGTTACTGGGGCGGGAGCCCCACAGATACGCAGTATTTT CASSYWGGSPTDTQYF
many TRBJ2-2 TRBV12-5 . TGTGCTAGTGGTTTGGGAATCTCCACCGGGGAGCTGTTTTTT CASGLGISTGELFF
many TRBJ2-3 TRBV28 . TGTGCCAGCAGTTTGTTACAGGGTACAGATACGCAGTATTTT CASSLLQGTDTQYF
few TRBJ2-7 TRBV29-1 . TGCAGCGTTGAACTAGCTCCCTACGAGCAGTACTTC CSVELAPYEQYF
few TRBJ2-2 TRBV29-1 TRBD2 TGCAGCGTTGACGTCGCGGGAGCTTCCGGGGAGCTGTTTTTT CSVDVAGASGELFF
few TRBJ1-1 TRBV19 . TGTGCCAGTAGTATAGATCCGGGCAGGCTCACTGAAGCTTTCTTT CASSIDPGRLTEAFF
many TRBJ2-2 TRBV12-3/TRBV12-4 . TGTGCCAGCAGTCCCCGAGTAGGGGGGGCAGGCGGGGAGCTGTTTTTT CASSPRVGGAGGELFF
many TRBJ2-3 TRBV6-2/TRBV6-3 TRBD2 TGTGCCAGCAGTTACCTAGCGGGGGGGCCTGGCACAGATACGCAGTATTTT CASSYLAGGPGTDTQYF
few TRBJ2-5 TRBV5-6 . TGTGCCAGCAGCTGGGGAACGAACCAAGAGACCCAGTACTTC CASSWGTNQETQYF
many TRBJ2-6 TRBV10-3 . TGTGCCATCAGTGCGCAGGGCACGTCTGGGGCCAACGTCCTGACTTTC CAISAQGTSGANVLTF
many TRBJ1-2 TRBV15 . TGTGCCACCAGCAGAGATGGGCGGAATGGCTACACCTTC CATSRDGRNGYTF
many TRBJ1-4 TRBV20-1 TRBD1 TGCAGTGCACCGGGACAGGGCTCTGAAAAACTGTTTTTT CSAPGQGSEKLFF
. TRBJ2-7 TRBV6-2/TRBV6-3 . TGTGCCAGCAGTCCGGAAAGCCTCGCCTCCTACGGGCAGTACTTC CASSPESLASYGQYF
few TRBJ2-6 TRBV7-3 . TGTGCCAGCAGCTTAAAAGGTGGCTCTGGGGCCAACGTCCTGACTTTC CASSLKGGSGANVLTF
. TRBJ2-1 TRBV19 TRBD2 TGTGCCAGTAAAGGACTAGCGGGAGGGACTCAAAACAATGAGCATTTCTTC CASKGLAGGTQNNEHFF
many TRBJ1-3 TRBV4-1 . TGCGCCAGCAGCCAAGAAACGGAGAGCTCTGGAAACACCATATATTTT CASSQETESSGNTIYF
few TRBJ2-5 TRBV20-1 . TGCAGTGCTAGTCAAGTAGAGGGAGAGACCCAGTACTTC CSASQVEGETQYF
many TRBJ1-1 TRBV14 . TGTGCCAGCAGCCAAGAACGCAGGGGAGACACTGAAGCTTTCTTT CASSQERRGDTEAFF
few TRBJ2-5 TRBV24-1 . TGTGCCACCAGTGACCTCCAAGAGACCCAGTACTTC CATSDLQETQYF
. TRBJ2-5 TRBV11-2 TRBD1 TGTGCCAGCAGCTACCGGACAGGGGTGGGAGAGACCCAGTACTTC CASSYRTGVGETQYF
. TRBJ2-1 TRBV7-2 TRBD1 TGTGCCAGCAGCCCGGGGGCAGGGGGCCACAATGAGCAGTTCTTC CASSPGAGGHNEQFF
many TRBJ2-5 TRBV5-1 TRBD2 TGCGCCAGCAAGACTAGCGGGGGGGCCTGGGAGACCCAGTACTTC CASKTSGGAWETQYF
. TRBJ1-2 TRBV6-5 TRBD1 TGTGCCAGCAGTTACCTGAGACAGGGGAGAGCCTATGGCTGCACCTTC CASSYLRQGRAYGCTF
few TRBJ2-7 TRBV6-5 . TGTGCCAGCAGTTACTCTAGGACACTGGGGTCCTACGAGCAGTACTTC CASSYSRTLGSYEQYF
many TRBJ1-6 TRBV27 . TGTGCCAGCAGTTTGGACCACAATTCACCCCTCCACTTT CASSLDHNSPLHF
. TRBJ2-3 TRBV20-1 TRBD2 TGCAGTGCACTAGCGGGTGCAGATACGCAGTATTTT CSALAGADTQYF
many TRBJ2-1 TRBV4-1 . TGCGCCAGCAGCCAGACCGGGCCCCTCTTTAGTTCGGACAATGAGCAGTTCTTC CASSQTGPLFSSDNEQFF
many TRBJ2-1 TRBV12-3/TRBV12-4 . TGTGCCAGCAGTACAACAGGTTCCTACAATGAGCAGTTCTTC CASSTTGSYNEQFF
few TRBJ1-2 TRBV7-9 . TGTGCCAGCAGCCCGGGGGGCGGACAACTCGAGGGCTACACCTTC CASSPGGGQLEGYTF
. TRBJ1-4 TRBV14 . TGTGCCAGCAGCCTAAGGGGAACTAATGAAAAACTGTTTTTT CASSLRGTNEKLFF
. TRBJ2-7 TRBV7-2 . TGTGCCAGCAGCCCGACGATACAGGTCTACGAGCAGTACTTC CASSPTIQVYEQYF
many TRBJ2-5 TRBV2 . TGTGCCAGCAGTCCTCAGGCGGGACGCCAAGAGACCCAGTACTTC CASSPQAGRQETQYF
few TRBJ1-2 TRBV7-2 TRBD1 TGTGCCAGCAGCTTAGCGCAGGACAGGGCTGGCGGCTACACCTTC CASSLAQDRAGGYTF
medium-sized TRBJ2-7 TRBV4-3 . TGCGCCAGCAGCCGGGCCGTGGGACTTCACTACGAGCAGTACTTC CASSRAVGLHYEQYF